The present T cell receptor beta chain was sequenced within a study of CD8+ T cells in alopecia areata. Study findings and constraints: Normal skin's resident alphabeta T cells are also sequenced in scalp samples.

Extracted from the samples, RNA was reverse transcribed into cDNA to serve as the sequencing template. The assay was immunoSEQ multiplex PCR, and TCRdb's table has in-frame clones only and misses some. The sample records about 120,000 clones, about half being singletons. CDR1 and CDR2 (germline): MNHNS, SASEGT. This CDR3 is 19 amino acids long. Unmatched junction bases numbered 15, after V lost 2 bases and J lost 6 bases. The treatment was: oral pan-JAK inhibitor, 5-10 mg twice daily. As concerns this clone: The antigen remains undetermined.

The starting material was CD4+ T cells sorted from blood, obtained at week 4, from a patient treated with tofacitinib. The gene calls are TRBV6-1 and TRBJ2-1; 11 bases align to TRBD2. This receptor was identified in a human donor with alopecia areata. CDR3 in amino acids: CASSESGSYSGRARNEQFF. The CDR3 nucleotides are TGTGCCAGCAGTGAAAGTGGATCCTATAGCGGGAGGGCTCGCAATGAGCAGTTCTTC.